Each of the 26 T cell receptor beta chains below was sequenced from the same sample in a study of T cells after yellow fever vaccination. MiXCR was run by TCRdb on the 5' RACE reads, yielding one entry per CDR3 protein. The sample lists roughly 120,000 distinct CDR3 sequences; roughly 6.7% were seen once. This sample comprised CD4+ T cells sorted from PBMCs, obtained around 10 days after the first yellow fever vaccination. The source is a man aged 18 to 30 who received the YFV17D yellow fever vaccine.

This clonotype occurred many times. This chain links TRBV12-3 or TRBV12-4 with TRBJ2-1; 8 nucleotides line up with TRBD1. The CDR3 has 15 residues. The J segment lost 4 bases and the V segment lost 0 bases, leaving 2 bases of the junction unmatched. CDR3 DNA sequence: TGTGCCAGCAGTTTAGCGTGGACAGGGTACAATGAGCAGTTCTTC. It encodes CASSLAWTGYNEQFF.

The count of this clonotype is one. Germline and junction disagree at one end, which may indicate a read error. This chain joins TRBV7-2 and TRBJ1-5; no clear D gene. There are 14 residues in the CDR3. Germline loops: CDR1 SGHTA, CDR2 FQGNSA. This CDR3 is CAGSLVREGQPQHF. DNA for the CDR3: TGTGCCGGCAGCTTAGTCCGGGAGGGCCAGCCCCAGCATTTT.

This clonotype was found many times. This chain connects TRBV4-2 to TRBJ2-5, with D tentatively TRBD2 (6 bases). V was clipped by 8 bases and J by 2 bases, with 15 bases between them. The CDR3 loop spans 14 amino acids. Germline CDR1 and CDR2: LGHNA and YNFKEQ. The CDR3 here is CASSRGSGQETQYF. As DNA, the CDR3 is TGTGCCAGCTCCCGTGGTAGCGGTCAAGAGACCCAGTACTTC.

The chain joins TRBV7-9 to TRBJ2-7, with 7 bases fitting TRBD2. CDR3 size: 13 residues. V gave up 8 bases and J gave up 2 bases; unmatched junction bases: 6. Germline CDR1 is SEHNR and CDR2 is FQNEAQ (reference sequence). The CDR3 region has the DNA TGTGCCAGCTCCGGGGGGTACCCCTACGAGCAGTACGTC. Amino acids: CASSGGYPYEQYV.

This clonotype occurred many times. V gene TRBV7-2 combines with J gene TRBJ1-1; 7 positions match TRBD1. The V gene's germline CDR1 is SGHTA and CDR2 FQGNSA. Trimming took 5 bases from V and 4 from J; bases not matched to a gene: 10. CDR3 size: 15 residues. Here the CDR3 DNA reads TGTGCCAGCAGCGCCGGGACAGCGAAGATCACTGAAGCTTTCTTT. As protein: CASSAGTAKITEAFF.

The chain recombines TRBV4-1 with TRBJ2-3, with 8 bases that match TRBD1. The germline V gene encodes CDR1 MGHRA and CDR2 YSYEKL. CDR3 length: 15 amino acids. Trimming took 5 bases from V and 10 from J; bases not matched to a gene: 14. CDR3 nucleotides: TGCGCCAGCAGCAAGGTACAGGGGGTTGGGGTTGCGCAGTATTTT. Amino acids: CASSKVQGVGVAQYF.

In DNA, the CDR3 is TGCGCCAGCAGCCAACAGGCCTCTGGAAACACCATATATTTT. As protein: CASSQQASGNTIYF. The chain combines TRBV4-1 with TRBJ1-3; no clear D gene. CDR3 length equals 14 residues. V lost 2 bases, J lost 0 bases, and 5 bases lay in between. The germline V gene has CDR1 MGHRA and CDR2 YSYEKL.

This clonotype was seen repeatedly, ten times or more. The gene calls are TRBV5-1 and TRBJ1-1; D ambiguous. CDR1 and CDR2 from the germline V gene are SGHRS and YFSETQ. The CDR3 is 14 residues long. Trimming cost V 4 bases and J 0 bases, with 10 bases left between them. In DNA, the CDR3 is TGCGCCAGCAGCCTACAAGTAATGAACACTGAAGCTTTCTTT. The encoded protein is CASSLQVMNTEAFF.

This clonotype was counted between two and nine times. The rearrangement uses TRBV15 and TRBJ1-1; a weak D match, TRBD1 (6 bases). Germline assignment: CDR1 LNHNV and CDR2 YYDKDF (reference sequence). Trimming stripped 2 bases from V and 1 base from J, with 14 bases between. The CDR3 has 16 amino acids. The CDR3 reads CATSRSAGAGNTEAFF. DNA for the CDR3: TGTGCCACCAGCAGAAGTGCGGGGGCTGGGAACACTGAAGCTTTCTTT.

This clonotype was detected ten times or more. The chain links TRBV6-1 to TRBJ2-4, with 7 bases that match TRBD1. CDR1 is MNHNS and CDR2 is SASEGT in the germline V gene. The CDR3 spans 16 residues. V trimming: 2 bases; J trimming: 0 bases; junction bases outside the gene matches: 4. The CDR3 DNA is TGTGCCAGCAGTGAAACTCAGGGGGTAGCCAAAAACATTCAGTACTTC. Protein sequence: CASSETQGVAKNIQYF.

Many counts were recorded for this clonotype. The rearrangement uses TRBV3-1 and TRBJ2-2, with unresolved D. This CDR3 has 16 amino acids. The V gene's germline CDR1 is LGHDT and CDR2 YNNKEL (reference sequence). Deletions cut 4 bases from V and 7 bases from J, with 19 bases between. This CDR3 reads CASSRPRDPWVGELFF. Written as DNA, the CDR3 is TGTGCCAGCAGCCGTCCTAGGGATCCCTGGGTCGGGGAGCTGTTTTTT.

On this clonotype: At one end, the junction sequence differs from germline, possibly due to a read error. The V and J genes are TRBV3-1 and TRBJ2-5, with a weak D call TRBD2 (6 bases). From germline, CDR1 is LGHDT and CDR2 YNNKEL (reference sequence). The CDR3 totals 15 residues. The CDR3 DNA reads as TGTGCCAGCAGCCCGCGGGCGGGGCGACAAGAGACCCATTACTTC. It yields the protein CASSPRAGRQETHYF.

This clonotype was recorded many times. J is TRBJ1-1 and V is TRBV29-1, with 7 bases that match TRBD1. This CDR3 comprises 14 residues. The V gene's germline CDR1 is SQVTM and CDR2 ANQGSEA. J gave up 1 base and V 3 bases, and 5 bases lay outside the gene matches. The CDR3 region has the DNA TGCAGCGTTGACCAGGGGGGCCCGAACACTGAAGCTTTCTTT. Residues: CSVDQGGPNTEAFF.

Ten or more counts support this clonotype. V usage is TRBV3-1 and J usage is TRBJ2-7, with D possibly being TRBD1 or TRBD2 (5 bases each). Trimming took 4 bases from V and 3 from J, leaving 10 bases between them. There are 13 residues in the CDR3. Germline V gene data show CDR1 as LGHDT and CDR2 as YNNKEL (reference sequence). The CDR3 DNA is TGTGCCAGCAGCCGGGGACGGAACTACGAGCAGTACGTC. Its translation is CASSRGRNYEQYV.

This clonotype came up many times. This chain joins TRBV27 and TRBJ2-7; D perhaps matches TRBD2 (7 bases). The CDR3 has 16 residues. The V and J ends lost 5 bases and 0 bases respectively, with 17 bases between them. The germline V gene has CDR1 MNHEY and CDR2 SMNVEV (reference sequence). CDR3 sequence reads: CASSQPGGPGSYEQYV. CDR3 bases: TGTGCCAGCAGTCAACCCGGGGGGCCGGGCTCCTACGAGCAGTACGTC.

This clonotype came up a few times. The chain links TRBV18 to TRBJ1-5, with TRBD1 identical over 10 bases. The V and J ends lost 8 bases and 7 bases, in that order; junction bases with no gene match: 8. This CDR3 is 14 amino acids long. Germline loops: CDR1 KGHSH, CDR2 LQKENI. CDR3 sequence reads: CASRGTGVGQPQHF. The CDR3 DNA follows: TGTGCCAGCCGAGGGACAGGGGTAGGGCAGCCCCAGCATTTT.

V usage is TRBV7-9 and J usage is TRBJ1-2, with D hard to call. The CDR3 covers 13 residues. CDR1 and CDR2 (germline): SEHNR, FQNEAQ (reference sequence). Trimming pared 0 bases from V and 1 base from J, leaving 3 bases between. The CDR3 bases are TGTGCCAGCAGCTTAGCCAATAACTATGGCTACACCTTC. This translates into CASSLANNYGYTF. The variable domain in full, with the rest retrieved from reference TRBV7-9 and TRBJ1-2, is DTGVSQNPRHKITKRGQNVTFRCDPISEHNRLYWYRQTLGQGPEFLTYFQNEAQLEKSRLLSDRFSAERPKGSFSTLEIQRTEQGDSAMYLCASSLANNYGYTFGSGTRLTVV.

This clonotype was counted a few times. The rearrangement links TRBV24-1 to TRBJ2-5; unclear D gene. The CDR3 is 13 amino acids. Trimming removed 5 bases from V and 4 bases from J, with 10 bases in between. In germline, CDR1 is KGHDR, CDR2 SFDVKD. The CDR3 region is CATSVGTPETQYF. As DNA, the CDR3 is TGTGCCACCAGTGTAGGCACTCCAGAGACCCAGTACTTC.

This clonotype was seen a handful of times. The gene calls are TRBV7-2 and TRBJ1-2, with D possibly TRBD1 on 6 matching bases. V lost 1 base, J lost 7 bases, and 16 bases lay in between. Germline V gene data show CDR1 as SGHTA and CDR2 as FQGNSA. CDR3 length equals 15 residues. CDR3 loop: CASSLVPQGKSGYTF. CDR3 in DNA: TGTGCCAGCAGCTTAGTACCCCAGGGGAAGAGTGGCTACACCTTC.

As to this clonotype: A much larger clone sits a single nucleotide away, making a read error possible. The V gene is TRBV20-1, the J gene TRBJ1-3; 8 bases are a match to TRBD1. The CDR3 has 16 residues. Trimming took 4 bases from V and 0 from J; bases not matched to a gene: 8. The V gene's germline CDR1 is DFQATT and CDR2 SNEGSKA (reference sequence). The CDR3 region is CSATPLDRVSGNTIYF. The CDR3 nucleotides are TGCAGTGCTACACCCCTGGACAGGGTCTCTGGAAACACCATATATTTT.

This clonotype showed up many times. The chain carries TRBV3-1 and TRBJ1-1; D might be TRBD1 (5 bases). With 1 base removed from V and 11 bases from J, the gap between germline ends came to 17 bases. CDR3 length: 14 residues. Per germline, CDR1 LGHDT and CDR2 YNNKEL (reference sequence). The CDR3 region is CASSQGDRQGRAFF. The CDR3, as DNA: TGTGCCAGCAGCCAAGGAGATAGGCAGGGACGCGCTTTCTTT.

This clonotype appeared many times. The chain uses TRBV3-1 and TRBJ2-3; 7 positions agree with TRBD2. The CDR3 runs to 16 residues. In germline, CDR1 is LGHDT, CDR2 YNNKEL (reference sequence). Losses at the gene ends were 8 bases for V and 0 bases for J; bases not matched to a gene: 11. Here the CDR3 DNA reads TGTGCCAGCTCAATCGCCGGGACTACTAGCACAGATACGCAGTATTTT. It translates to CASSIAGTTSTDTQYF.

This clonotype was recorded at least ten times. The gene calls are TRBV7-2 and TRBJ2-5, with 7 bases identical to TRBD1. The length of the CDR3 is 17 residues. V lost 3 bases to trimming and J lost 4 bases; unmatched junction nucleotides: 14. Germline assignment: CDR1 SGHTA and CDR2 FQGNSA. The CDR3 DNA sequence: TGTGCCAGCAGCTTTATAGGCACAGGGGATTTCGGAGAGACCCAGTACTTC. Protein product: CASSFIGTGDFGETQYF.

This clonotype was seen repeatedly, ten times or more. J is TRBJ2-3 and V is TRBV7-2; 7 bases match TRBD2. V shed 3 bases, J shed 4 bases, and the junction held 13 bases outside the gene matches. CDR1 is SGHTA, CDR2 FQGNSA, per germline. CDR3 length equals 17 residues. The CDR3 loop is CASSFLKRGDGSDTQYF. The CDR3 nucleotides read TGTGCCAGCAGCTTCCTCAAGCGGGGTGACGGGTCAGATACGCAGTATTTT.

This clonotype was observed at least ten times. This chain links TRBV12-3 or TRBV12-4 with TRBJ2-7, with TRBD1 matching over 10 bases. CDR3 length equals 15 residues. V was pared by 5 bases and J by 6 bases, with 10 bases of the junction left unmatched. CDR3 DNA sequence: TGTGCCAGCAGTCCTAACCGACAGGGGGCTAGCGAGCAGTACTTC. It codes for CASSPNRQGASEQYF.

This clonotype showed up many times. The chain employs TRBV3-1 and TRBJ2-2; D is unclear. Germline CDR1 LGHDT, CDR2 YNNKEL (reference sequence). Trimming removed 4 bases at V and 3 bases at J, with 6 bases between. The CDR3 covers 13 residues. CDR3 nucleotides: TGTGCCAGCAGCCGAAGTGACACCGGGGAGCTGTTTTTT. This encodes CASSRSDTGELFF.